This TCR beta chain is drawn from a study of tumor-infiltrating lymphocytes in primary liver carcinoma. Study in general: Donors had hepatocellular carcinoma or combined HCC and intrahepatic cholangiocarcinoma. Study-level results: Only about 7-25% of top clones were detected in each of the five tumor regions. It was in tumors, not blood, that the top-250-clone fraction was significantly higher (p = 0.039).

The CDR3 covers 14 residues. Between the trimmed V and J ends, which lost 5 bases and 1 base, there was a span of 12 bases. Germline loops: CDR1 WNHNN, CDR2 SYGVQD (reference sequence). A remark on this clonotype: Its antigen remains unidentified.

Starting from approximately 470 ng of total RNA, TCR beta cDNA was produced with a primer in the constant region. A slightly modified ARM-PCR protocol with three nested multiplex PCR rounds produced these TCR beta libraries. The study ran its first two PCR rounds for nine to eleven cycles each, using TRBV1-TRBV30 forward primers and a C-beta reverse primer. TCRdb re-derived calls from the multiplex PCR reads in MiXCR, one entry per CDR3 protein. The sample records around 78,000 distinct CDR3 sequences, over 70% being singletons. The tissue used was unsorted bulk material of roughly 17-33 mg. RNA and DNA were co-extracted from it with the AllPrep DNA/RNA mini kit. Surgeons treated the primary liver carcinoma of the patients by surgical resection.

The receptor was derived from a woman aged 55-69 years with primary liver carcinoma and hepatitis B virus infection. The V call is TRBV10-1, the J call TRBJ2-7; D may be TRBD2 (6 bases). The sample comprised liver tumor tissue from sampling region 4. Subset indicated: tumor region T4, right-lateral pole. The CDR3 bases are TGCGCCAGCAGTCGTGACGGGGGTTCCTACGAGCAGTACTTC. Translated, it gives CASSRDGGSYEQYF.